This is a list of T cell receptor beta chains from one sample in a study of Graves' ophthalmopathy and Graves' hyperthyroidism. MiXCR, applied by TCRdb to the multiplex PCR reads, yields one record per CDR3 protein. The sample carries more than 1,000,000 distinct CDR3 sequences, less than 45% recorded once. The specimen was peripheral blood or thyroid tissue (not recorded which). The receptor source for this set is an adult man with Graves' hyperthyroidism. Each CDR3 is given with its conserved first and last residue.

V: TRBV29-1; length: 16; CDR3: CSLEIVGTKTNSPLHF
V: TRBV14; length: 15; CDR3: CASSQTPDRPYEAFF
V: TRBV29-1; length: 13; CDR3: CSAAEGYNQPQHF
V: TRBV19; length: 11; CDR3: CASFQGDGYTF
V: TRBV9; length: 15; CDR3: CASSVEGLYNSPLHF
V: TRBV20-1; length: 15; CDR3: CSARQGGTGTYEQYF
V: TRBV12-3/TRBV12-4; length: 15; CDR3: CASSPEDRLFTEAFF
V: TRBV29-1; length: 12; CDR3: CSVGDSYYEQYF
V: TRBV14; length: 16; CDR3: CASSRNTTGIYTEAFF
V: TRBV12-3/TRBV12-4; length: 13; CDR3: CASSLWGPYGYTF
V: TRBV7-9; length: 14; CDR3: CASSKSTGTHGYTF
V: TRBV2; length: 14; CDR3: CASSERAINQPQHF
V: TRBV5-1; length: 14; CDR3: CASGPDRAQETQYF